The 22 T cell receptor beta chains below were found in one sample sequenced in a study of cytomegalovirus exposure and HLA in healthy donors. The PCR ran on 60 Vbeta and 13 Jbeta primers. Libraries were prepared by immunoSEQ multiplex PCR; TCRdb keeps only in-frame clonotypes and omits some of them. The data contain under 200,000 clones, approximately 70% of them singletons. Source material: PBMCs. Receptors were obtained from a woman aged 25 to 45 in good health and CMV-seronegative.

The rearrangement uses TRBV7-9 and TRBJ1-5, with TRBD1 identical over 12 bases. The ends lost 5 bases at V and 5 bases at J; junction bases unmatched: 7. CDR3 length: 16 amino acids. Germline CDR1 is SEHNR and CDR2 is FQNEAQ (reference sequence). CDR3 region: CASSPTGTGGDQPQHF. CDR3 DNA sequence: TGTGCCAGCAGCCCGACCGGGACAGGGGGCGATCAGCCCCAGCATTTT.

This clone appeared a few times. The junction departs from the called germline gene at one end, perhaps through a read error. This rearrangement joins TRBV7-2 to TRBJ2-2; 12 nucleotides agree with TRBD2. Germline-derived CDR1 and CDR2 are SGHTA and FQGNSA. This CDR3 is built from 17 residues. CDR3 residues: CASSLAGLAGRTGELFF. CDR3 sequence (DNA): TGTGCCAGCAGCCTAGCGGGACTAGCGGGTAGGACCGGGGAGCTGTTTTTT. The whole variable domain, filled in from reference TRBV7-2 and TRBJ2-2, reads GAGVSQSPSNKVTEKGKDVELRCDPISGHTALYWYRQSLGQGLEFLIYFQGNSAPDKSGLPSDRFSAERTGGSVSTLTIQRTQQEDSAVYLCASSLAGLAGRTGELFFGEGSRLTVL.

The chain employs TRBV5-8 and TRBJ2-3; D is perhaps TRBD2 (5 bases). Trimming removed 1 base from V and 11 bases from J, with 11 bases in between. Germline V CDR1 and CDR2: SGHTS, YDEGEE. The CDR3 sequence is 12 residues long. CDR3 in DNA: TGTGCCAGCAGCTTGCGGGGTCTGGGGCAGTATTTT. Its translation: CASSLRGLGQYF. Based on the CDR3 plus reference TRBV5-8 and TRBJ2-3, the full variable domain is EAGVTQSPTHLIKTRGQQATLRCSPISGHTSVYWYQQALGLGLQFLLWYDEGEERNRGNFPPRFSGRQFPNYSSELNVNALELEDSALYLCASSLRGLGQYFGPGTRLTVL.

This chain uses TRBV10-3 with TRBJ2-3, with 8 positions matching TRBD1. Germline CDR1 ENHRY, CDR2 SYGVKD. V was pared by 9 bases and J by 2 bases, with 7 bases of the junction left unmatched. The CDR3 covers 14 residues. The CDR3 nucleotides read TGTGCCATTGGACAGGGCAAAGACACAGATACGCAGTATTTT. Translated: CAIGQGKDTDTQYF.

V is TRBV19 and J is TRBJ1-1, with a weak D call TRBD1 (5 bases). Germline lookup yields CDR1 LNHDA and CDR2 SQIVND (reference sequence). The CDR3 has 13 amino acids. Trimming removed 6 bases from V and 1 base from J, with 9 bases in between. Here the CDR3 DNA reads TGTGCCAGTAGAACGACAGCGAACACTGAAGCTTTCTTT. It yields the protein CASRTTANTEAFF.

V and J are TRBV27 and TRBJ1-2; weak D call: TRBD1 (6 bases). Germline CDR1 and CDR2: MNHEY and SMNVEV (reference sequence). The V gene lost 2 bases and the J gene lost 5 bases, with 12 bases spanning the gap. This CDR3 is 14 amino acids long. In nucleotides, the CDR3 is TGTGCCAGCAGTTTAATGCAGGGGATGTATGGCTACACCTTC. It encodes CASSLMQGMYGYTF.

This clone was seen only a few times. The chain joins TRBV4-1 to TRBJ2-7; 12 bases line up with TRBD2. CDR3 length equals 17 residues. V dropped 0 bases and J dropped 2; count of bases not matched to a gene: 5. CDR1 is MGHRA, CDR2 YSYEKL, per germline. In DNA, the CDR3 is TGCGCCAGCAGCCAAGATAGGCTAGCGGGAGGGCCCTACGAGCAGTACTTC. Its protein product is CASSQDRLAGGPYEQYF.

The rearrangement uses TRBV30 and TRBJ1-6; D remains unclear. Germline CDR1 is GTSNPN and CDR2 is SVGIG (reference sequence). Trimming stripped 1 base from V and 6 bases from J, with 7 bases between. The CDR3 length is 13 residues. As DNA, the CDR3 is TGTGCCTGGAGTGCGACGGGTAATTCACCCCTCCACTTT. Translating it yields CAWSATGNSPLHF.

Here the CDR3 DNA reads TGCGCCAGCAGCCAAGGACTAGCGGAGTACCAAGAGACCCAGTACTTC. It specifies CASSQGLAEYQETQYF. The chain is built from TRBV4-3 and TRBJ2-5; the match to TRBD2 covers 9 bases. The junction had 3 bases not matched to a gene; V was cut back by 1 base and J by 0 bases. Germline V lookup: CDR1 LGHNA, CDR2 YSLEER. The CDR3 has 16 residues.

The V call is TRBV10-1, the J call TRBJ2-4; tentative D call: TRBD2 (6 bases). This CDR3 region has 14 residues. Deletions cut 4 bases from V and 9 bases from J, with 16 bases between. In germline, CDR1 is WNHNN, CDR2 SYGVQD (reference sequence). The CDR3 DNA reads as TGCGCCAGCAGTGTAACCCGGGACTCTGGCATTCAGTACTTC. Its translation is CASSVTRDSGIQYF.

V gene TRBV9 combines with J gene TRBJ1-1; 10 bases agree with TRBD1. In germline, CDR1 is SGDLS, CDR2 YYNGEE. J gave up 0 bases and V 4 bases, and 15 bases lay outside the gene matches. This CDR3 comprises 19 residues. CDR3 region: CASSKLSGQGLGVNTEAFF. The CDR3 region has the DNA TGTGCCAGCAGCAAACTCTCGGGACAGGGGCTGGGCGTGAACACTGAAGCTTTCTTT.

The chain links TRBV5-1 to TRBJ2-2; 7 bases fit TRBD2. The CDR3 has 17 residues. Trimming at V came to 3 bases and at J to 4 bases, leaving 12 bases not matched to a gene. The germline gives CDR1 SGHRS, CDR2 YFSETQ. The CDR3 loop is CASSSAVIPGGTGELFF. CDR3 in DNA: TGCGCCAGCAGCTCGGCAGTTATTCCGGGGGGCACCGGGGAGCTGTTTTTT.

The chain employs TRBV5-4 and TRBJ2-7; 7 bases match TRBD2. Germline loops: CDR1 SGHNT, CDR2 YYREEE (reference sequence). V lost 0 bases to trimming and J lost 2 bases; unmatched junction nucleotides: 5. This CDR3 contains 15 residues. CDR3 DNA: TGTGCCAGCAGCTTGGATGGTAGCGGGCCCTACGAGCAGTACTTC. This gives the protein CASSLDGSGPYEQYF.

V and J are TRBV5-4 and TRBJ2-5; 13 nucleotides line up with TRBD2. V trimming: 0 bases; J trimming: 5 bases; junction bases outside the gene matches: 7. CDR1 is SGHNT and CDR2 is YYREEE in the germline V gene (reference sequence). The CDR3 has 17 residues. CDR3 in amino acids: CASSLGTSGSGWETQYF. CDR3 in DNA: TGTGCCAGCAGCTTGGGGACTAGCGGGAGCGGATGGGAGACCCAGTACTTC.

The CDR3 DNA follows: TGTGCCAGCAGCTTAGGTAGCGGGAGACGAGCCTACAATGAGCAGTTCTTC. Its protein product is CASSLGSGRRAYNEQFF. J is TRBJ2-1 and V is TRBV11-2, with 9 bases identical to TRBD2. The J segment lost 2 bases and the V segment lost 1 base, leaving 6 bases of the junction unmatched. Germline loops: CDR1 SGHAT, CDR2 FQNNGV. The CDR3 totals 17 residues.

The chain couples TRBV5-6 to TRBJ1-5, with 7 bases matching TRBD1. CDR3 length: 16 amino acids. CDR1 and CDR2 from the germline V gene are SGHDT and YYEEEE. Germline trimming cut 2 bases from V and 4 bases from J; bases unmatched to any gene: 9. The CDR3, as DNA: TGTGCCAGCAGCTTACAGGGGAATTTGATGAATCAGCCCCAGCATTTT. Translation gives CASSLQGNLMNQPQHF.

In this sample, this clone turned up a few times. The CDR3 DNA sequence: TGTGCCAGCACCTTGCGTCCGGGGACAGGGGCCAACGTCCTGACTTTC. Translated, it gives CASTLRPGTGANVLTF. The gene calls are TRBV27 and TRBJ2-6; D possibly corresponds to TRBD1 (6 bases). Germline values: CDR1 MNHEY, CDR2 SMNVEV (reference sequence). Between the trimmed V and J ends, which lost 7 bases and 4 bases, there was a span of 17 bases. The CDR3 spans 16 residues.

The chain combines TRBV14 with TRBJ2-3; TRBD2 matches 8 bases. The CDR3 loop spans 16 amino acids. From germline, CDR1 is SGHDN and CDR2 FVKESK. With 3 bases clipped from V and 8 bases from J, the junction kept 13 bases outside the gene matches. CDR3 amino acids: CASSHRGLVSPGTQYF. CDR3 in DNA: TGTGCCAGCAGCCATAGGGGACTAGTGAGTCCCGGTACGCAGTATTTT.

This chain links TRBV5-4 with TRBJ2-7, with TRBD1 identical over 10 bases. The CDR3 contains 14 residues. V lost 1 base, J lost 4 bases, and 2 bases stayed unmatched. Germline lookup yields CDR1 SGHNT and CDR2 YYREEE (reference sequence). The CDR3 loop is CASSLWDRGYEQYF. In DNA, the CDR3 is TGTGCCAGCAGCTTGTGGGACAGGGGTTACGAGCAGTACTTC.

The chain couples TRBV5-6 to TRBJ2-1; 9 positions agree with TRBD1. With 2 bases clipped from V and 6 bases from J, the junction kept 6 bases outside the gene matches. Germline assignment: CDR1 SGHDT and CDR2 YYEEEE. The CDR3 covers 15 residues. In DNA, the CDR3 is TGTGCCAGCAGCTTTTGGACAGGGGCTCTCAATGAGCAGTTCTTC. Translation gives CASSFWTGALNEQFF.

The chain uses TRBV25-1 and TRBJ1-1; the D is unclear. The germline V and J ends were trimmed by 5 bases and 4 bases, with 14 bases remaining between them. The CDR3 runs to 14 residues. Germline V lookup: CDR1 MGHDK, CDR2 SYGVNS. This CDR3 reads CASSISGVRTEAFF. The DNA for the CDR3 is TGTGCCAGCAGTATTTCCGGGGTACGCACTGAAGCTTTCTTT.

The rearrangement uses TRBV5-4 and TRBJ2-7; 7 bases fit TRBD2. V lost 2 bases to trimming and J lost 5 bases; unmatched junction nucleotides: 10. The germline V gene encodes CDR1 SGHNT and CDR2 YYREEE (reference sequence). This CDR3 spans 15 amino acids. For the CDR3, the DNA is TGTGCCAGCAGCTTAGCGGGATTAGGGGCGGACGAGCAGTACTTC. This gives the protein CASSLAGLGADEQYF.